This record looks at one T cell receptor beta chain sequence and its context. Its antigen is still unknown. The authors extracted RNA and reverse transcribed it into cDNA as the sequencing template. Clones were read by immunoSEQ multiplex PCR, and TCRdb kept only the in-frame ones, dropping some. The sample contains roughly 97,000 clones, more than 35% of which appear only once. This sample was taken from a study of CD8+ T cells in alopecia areata. As for the study in general: The study gave treated patients oral tofacitinib at 5 to 10 mg twice daily.

General study results and limits: Lesional scalp exceeded normal scalp in clonality, especially in alopecia totalis/universalis.

Germline lookup yields CDR1 SGHDT and CDR2 YYEEEE. The length of the CDR3 is 15 residues. With 0 bases clipped from V and 0 bases from J, the junction kept 2 bases outside the gene matches. The chain combines TRBV5-6 with TRBJ2-7; 8 positions match TRBD2. Source material: CD4+ T cells sorted from blood. This TCR came from a human donor with alopecia areata. Written as DNA, the CDR3 is TGTGCCAGCAGCTTGGTAGCGGGACTCTCCTACGAGCAGTACTTC. Translation gives CASSLVAGLSYEQYF.